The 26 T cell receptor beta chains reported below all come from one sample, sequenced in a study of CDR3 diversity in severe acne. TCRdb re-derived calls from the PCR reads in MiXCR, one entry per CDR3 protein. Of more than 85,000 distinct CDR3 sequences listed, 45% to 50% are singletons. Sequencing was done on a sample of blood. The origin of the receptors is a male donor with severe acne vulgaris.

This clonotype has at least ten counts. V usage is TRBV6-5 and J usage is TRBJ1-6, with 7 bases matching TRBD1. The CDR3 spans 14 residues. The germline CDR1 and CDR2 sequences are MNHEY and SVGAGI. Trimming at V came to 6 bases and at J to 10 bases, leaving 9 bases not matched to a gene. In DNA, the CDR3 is TGTGCCAGCAGGACCGGGACAGTCCCCTCACCCCTCCACTTT. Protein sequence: CASRTGTVPSPLHF.

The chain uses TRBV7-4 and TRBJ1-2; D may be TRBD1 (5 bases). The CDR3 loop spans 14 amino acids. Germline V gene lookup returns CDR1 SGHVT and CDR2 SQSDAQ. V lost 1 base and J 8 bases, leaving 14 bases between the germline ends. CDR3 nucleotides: TGTGCCAGCAGCTTAGGAAGGGGAGTAAACGGCTACACCTTC. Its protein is CASSLGRGVNGYTF.

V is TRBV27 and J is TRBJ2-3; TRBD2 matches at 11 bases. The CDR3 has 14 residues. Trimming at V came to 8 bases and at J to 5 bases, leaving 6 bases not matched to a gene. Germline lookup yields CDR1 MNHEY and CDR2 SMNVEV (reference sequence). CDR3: CASVAGLAVDTQYF. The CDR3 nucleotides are TGTGCCAGCGTAGCGGGACTAGCGGTAGATACGCAGTATTTT.

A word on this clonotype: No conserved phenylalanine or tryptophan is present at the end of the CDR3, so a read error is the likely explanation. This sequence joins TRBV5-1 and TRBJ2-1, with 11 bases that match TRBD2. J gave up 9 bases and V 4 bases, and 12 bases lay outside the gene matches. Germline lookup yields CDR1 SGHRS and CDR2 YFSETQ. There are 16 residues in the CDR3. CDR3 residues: CASSPRGLADDSEQFC. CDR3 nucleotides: TGCGCCAGCAGCCCCCGGGGACTAGCGGACGACAGTGAGCAGTTCTGC.

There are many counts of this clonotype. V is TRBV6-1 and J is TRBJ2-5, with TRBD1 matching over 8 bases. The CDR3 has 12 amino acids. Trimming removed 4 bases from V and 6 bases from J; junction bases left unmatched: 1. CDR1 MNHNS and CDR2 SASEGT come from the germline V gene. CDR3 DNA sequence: TGTGCCAGCAGTGGACAGGGGCAGACCCAGTACTTC. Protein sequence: CASSGQGQTQYF.

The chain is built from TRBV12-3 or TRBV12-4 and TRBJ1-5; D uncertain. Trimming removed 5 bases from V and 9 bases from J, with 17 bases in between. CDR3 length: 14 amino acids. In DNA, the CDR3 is TGTGCCAGCAGTGGCCGGACGGCCGGCGGGCCCCAGCATTTT. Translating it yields CASSGRTAGGPQHF.

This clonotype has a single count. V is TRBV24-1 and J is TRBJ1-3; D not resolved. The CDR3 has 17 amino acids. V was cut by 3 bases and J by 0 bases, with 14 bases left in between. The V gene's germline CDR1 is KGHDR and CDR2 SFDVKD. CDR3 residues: CATSDLRPPGSGNTIYF. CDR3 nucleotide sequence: TGTGCCACCAGTGATCTTCGACCGCCCGGCTCTGGAAACACCATATATTTT.

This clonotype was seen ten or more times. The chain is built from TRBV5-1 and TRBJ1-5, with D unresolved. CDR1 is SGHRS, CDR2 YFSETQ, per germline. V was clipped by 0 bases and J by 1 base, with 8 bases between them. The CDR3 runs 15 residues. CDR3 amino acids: CASSLGLTSNQPQHF. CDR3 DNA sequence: TGCGCCAGCAGCTTGGGACTGACCAGCAATCAGCCCCAGCATTTT.

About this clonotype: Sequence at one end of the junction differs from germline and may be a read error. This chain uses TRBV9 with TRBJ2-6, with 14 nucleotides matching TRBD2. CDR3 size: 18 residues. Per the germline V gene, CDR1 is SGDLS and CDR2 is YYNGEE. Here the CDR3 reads CASSYGLAGGKGANVLTF. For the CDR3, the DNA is TGTGCCAGCAGTTACGGACTAGCGGGAGGTAAAGGGGCTAACGTCCTGACTTTC.

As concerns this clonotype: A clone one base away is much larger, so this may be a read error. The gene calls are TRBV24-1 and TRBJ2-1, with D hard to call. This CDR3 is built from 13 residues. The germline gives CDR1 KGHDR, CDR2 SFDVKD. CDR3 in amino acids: CATSGFGSYEQFF. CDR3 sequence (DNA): TGTGCCACCAGTGGTTTCGGTAGCTATGAGCAGTTTTTC.

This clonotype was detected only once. In DNA form, the CDR3 reads TGTGCCAGCACCGGGATGCCAGGGGGAAAGTCACCCCTCCACTTT. Its translation: CASTGMPGGKSPLHF. V usage is TRBV28 and J usage is TRBJ1-6, with 7 bases identical to TRBD1. CDR1 and CDR2 from the germline V gene are MDHEN and SYDVKM. CDR3 length equals 15 residues. After removal of 7 bases from V and 10 bases from J, the junction contained 13 bases not matched to a gene.

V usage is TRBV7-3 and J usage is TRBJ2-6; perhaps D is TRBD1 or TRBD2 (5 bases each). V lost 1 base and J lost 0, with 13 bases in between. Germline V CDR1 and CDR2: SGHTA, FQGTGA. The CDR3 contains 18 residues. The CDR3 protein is CASSLNGARDSGANVLTF. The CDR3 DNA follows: TGTGCCAGCAGCTTAAACGGGGCACGGGACTCTGGGGCCAACGTCCTGACTTTC.

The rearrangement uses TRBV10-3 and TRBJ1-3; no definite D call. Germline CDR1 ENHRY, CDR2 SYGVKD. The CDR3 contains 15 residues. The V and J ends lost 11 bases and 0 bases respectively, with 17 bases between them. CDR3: CARGASDLSGNTIYF. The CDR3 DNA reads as TGTGCCCGGGGTGCGTCAGACCTCTCTGGAAACACCATATATTTT.

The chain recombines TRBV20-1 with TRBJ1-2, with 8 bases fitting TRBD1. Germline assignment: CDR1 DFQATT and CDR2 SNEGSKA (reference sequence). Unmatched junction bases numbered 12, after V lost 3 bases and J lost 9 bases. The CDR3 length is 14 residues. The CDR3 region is CSASRDRSDIRYTF. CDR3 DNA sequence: TGCAGTGCTAGTCGGGACAGGTCGGATATTCGCTACACCTTC.

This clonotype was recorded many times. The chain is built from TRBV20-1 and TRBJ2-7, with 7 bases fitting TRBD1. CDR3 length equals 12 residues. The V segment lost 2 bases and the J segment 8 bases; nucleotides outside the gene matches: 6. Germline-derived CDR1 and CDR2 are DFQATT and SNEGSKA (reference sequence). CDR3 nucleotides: TGCAGTGCTAGAATAACAGGGGAACAGCAGTACTTC. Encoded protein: CSARITGEQQYF.

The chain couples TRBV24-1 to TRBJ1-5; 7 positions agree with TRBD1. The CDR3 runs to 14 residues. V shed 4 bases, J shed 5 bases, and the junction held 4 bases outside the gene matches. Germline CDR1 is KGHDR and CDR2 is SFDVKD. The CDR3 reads CATSDLRGDQPQHF. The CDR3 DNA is TGTGCCACCAGTGACCTCAGGGGGGATCAGCCCCAGCATTTT.

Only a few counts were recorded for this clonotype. CDR3 sequence (DNA): TGTGCCAGCAGTCCTCTGGACAGGGTTCTCAACGAGCAGTACTTC. It specifies CASSPLDRVLNEQYF. The chain has TRBV27 and TRBJ2-7; 8 bases agree with TRBD1. The CDR3 has 15 residues. V lost 5 bases to trimming and J lost 5 bases; unmatched junction nucleotides: 11. In germline, CDR1 is MNHEY, CDR2 SMNVEV (reference sequence).

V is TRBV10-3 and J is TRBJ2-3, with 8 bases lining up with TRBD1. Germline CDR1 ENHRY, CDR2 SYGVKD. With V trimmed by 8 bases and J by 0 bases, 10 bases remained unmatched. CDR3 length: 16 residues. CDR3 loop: CAIQDRAGTSTDTQYF. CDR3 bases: TGTGCCATCCAGGACAGGGCGGGGACTAGCACAGATACGCAGTATTTT.

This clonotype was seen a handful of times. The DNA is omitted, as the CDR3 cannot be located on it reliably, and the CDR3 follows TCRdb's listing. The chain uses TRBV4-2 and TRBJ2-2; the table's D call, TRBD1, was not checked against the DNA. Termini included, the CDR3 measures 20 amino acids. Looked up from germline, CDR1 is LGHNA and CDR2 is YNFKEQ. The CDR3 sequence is CASSQETGGSYEQYFGELFF.

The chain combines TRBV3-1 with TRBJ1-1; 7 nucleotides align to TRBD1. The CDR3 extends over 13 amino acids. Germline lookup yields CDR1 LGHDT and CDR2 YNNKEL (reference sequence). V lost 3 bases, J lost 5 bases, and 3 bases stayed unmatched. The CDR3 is CASSQRGRTEAFF. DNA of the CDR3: TGTGCCAGCAGCCAGAGGGGGCGAACTGAAGCTTTCTTT.

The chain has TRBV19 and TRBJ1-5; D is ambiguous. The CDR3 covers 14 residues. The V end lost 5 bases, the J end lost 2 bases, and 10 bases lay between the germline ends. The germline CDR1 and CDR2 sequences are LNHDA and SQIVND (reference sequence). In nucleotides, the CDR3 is TGTGCCAGTAGTTGGGCTACGGGCAATCAGCCCCAGCATTTT. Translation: CASSWATGNQPQHF.

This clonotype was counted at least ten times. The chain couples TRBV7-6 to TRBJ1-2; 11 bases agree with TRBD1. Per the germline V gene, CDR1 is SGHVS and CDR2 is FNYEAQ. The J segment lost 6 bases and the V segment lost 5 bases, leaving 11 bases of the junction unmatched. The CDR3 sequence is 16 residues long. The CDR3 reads CASSPEAGTGGNGYTF. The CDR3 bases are TGTGCCAGCAGCCCGGAAGCCGGGACAGGGGGGAATGGCTACACCTTC.

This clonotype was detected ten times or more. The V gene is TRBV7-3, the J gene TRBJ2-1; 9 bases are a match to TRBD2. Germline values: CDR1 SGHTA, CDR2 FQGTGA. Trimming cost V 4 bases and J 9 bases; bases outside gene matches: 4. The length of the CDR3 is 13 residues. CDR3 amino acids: CASSWASGIEQFF. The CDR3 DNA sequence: TGTGCCAGCAGCTGGGCTAGCGGGATTGAGCAGTTCTTC.

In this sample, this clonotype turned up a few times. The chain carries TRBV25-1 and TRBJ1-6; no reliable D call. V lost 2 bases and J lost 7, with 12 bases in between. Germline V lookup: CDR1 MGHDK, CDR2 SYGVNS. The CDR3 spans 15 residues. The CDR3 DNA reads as TGTGCCAGCAGTGAAACGGTTGGCCTAAATTCACCCCTCCACTTT. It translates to CASSETVGLNSPLHF.

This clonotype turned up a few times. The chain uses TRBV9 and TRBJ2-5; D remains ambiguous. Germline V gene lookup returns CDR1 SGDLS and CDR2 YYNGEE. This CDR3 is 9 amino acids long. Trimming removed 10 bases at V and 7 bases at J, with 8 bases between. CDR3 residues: CAGGRTQYF. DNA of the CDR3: TGTGCCGGTGGACGGACCCAGTACTTC.

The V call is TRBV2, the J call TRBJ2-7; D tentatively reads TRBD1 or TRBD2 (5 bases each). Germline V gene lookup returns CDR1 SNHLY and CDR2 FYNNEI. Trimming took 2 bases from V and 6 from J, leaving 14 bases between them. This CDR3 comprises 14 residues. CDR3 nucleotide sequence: TGTGCCAGCAGTGAACCGGGACGAGCGTCCGAGCAGTACTTC. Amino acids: CASSEPGRASEQYF.